One and the same sample provided the 13 T cell receptor beta chains below, sequenced in a study of identical twins. TCRdb re-analysed the 5' RACE reads in MiXCR, keeping a single row per CDR3 protein. The table lists roughly 720,000 distinct CDR3 sequences, roughly 18% of them singletons. In addition, the sample was reused for a study of T cells expressing NK-cell markers.

Sequencing was performed on PBMCs. Receptors were obtained from a woman aged 18 to 35 in good health.

Only a few counts were recorded for this clonotype. This sequence joins TRBV6-5 and TRBJ1-2; TRBD1 might be the D (5 bases). The germline V gene has CDR1 MNHEY and CDR2 SVGAGI. Trimming left V 2 bases short and J 2 bases short, with 9 bases between. This CDR3 spans 14 amino acids. This CDR3 reads CASSYGDGNYGYTF. CDR3 bases: TGTGCCAGCAGTTACGGGGACGGAAACTATGGCTACACCTTC.

There are a few counts of this clonotype. The CDR3 region is CALSQGNDYGYTF. DNA for the CDR3: TGTGCCCTCTCACAGGGGAATGACTATGGCTACACCTTC. The V gene is TRBV10-3, the J gene TRBJ1-2; TRBD1 aligns across 7 bases. Germline trimming cut 11 bases from V and 3 bases from J; bases unmatched to any gene: 9. Germline lookup yields CDR1 ENHRY and CDR2 SYGVKD. The CDR3 covers 13 residues.

V is TRBV29-1 and J is TRBJ2-1; D is unclear. Germline values: CDR1 SQVTM, CDR2 ANQGSEA. The CDR3 totals 12 residues. The V and J ends lost 4 bases and 5 bases respectively, with 9 bases between them. The CDR3 region is CSVGRNNNEQFF. CDR3 nucleotide sequence: TGCAGCGTTGGGCGGAACAACAATGAGCAGTTCTTC.

This clonotype was seen at least ten times. The chain uses TRBV29-1 and TRBJ1-1, with D perhaps TRBD1 (5 bases). The CDR3 is made up of 11 amino acids. V lost 7 bases, J lost 3 bases, and 9 bases lay in between. The germline V gene encodes CDR1 SQVTM and CDR2 ANQGSEA. The CDR3, as DNA: TGCAGCGCGAGGGGATACACTGAAGCTTTCTTT. This sequence encodes CSARGYTEAFF. The complete variable domain, with remaining parts taken from reference TRBV29-1 and TRBJ1-1, reads SAVISQKPSRDICQRGTSLTIQCQVDSQVTMMFWYRQQPGQSLTLIATANQGSEATYESGFVIDKFPISRPNLTFSTLTVSNMSPEDSSIYLCSARGYTEAFFGQGTRLTVV.

There are a few counts of this clonotype. The chain uses TRBV4-3 and TRBJ1-5, with D possibly matching TRBD1 (6 bases). Germline V lookup: CDR1 LGHNA, CDR2 YSLEER. V was shortened by 4 bases and J by 1 base, with 11 bases between the two germline ends. The CDR3 consists of 15 residues. The CDR3 region has the DNA TGCGCCAGCAGCCCAGGACAGCAAAGCAATCAGCCCCAGCATTTT. Its protein product is CASSPGQQSNQPQHF.

There are a few counts of this clonotype. The chain uses TRBV6-6 and TRBJ1-1; tentatively, D is TRBD1 (5 bases). V was pared by 7 bases and J by 13 bases, with 16 bases between. CDR3 length: 11 residues. Germline lookup yields CDR1 MNHNY and CDR2 SVGAGI (reference sequence). In DNA form, the CDR3 reads TGTGCCAGCATCACACAGCGGGACGTTTTCTTT. It is translated as CASITQRDVFF.

This clonotype was found a few times. The genes are TRBV6-1 and TRBJ2-1; D gene ambiguous. Germline V gene lookup returns CDR1 MNHNS and CDR2 SASEGT. The CDR3 contains 15 residues. The germline V and J ends were trimmed by 6 bases and 7 bases, with 19 bases remaining between them. Here the CDR3 DNA reads TGTGCCAGCAGCCCCAACTTAGGGCCCGAAAATGAGCAGTTCTTC. Translation gives CASSPNLGPENEQFF.

This clonotype was observed a handful of times. The J gene is TRBJ2-1, the V gene TRBV20-1; 8 bases are shared with TRBD2. Germline V gives CDR1 DFQATT, CDR2 SNEGSKA (reference sequence). CDR3 length: 15 residues. Trimming took 3 bases from V and 5 from J; bases not matched to a gene: 9. CDR3 in DNA: TGCAGTGCTAGTCTATTAGCGGGACTAAACAATGAGCAGTTCTTC. It codes for CSASLLAGLNNEQFF.

This clonotype was observed a few times. The chain has TRBV7-2 and TRBJ2-7, with TRBD1 as a possible D gene (5 bases). Trimming pared 3 bases from V and 5 bases from J, leaving 11 bases between. The germline CDR1 and CDR2 sequences are SGHTA and FQGNSA. The CDR3 spans 13 residues. The CDR3 DNA reads as TGTGCCAGCAGCTTGGGGCTCTTTGACGAGCAGTACTTC. Its protein is CASSLGLFDEQYF.

The rearrangement uses TRBV12-3 or TRBV12-4 and TRBJ1-1, with 7 bases aligning to TRBD1. Unmatched junction bases numbered 12, after V lost 7 bases and J lost 10 bases. The CDR3 has 13 residues. CDR3 DNA sequence: TGTGCCAGCACTATTACAGGGGAGAGAACAGCTTTCTTT. It yields the protein CASTITGERTAFF.

The J gene is TRBJ2-1, the V gene TRBV20-1; TRBD2 might be the D (5 bases). Trimming cost V 4 bases and J 3 bases, with 10 bases left between them. The CDR3 has 13 residues. Germline values: CDR1 DFQATT, CDR2 SNEGSKA (reference sequence). CDR3 bases: TGCAGTGCTAAGGAGGAGGTCTACAATGAGCAGTTCTTC. Translation gives CSAKEEVYNEQFF.

This clonotype was picked up a small number of times. The V call is TRBV5-6, the J call TRBJ1-5, with D maybe TRBD1 (5 bases). The germline gives CDR1 SGHDT, CDR2 YYEEEE. The CDR3 runs 16 residues. The germline V and J ends were trimmed by 4 bases and 1 base, with 15 bases remaining between them. CDR3 sequence reads: CASSTTYGGSNQPQHF. The CDR3, as DNA: TGTGCCAGCAGCACCACCTACGGGGGGAGCAATCAGCCCCAGCATTTT.

This clonotype was counted at least ten times. The junction does not match germline at one end; this may be a read error. This chain connects TRBV5-1 to TRBJ2-5, with D possibly TRBD1 on 5 matching bases. This CDR3 has 14 amino acids. Per the germline V gene, CDR1 is SGHRS and CDR2 is YFSETQ. The CDR3, as DNA: TGTGCCAGCAGCTTGGGGCCAGAACAAGAGACCCAGTACTTC. Amino acid sequence: CASSLGPEQETQYF.